One sample yielded the 22 T cell receptor beta chains listed below, sequenced in a study of T cells in tuberculosis. Data came from immunoSEQ multiplex PCR; TCRdb stores just in-frame clones and leaves some out. This table holds 85,000 to 100,000 clones, just over 90% found once. Cells were sorted from thawed PBMC rested overnight and stained with GMM-loaded CD1B tetramer, viability dye and anti-CD3. C32 glucose monomycolate from Rhodococcus equi was loaded onto the CD1B tetramers. The sequenced material came from CD1b-GMM tetramer-negative cells sorted from PBMCs. The receptors here all came from an adult woman with latent tuberculosis.

This chain joins TRBV10-2 and TRBJ2-3; 10 nucleotides line up with TRBD2. This CDR3 contains 15 residues. V shed 7 bases and J 1 base; nucleotides not matched to a gene: 5. In germline, CDR1 is WSHSY, CDR2 SAAADI. The CDR3 loop is CASTLAGAGTDTQYF. DNA of the CDR3: TGCGCCAGCACCCTAGCGGGGGCCGGCACAGATACGCAGTATTTT.

The rearrangement uses TRBV15 and TRBJ2-3; 10 bases fit TRBD2. Germline CDR1 LNHNV, CDR2 YYDKDF (reference sequence). With 3 bases clipped from V and 3 bases from J, the junction kept 9 bases outside the gene matches. The CDR3 totals 17 residues. This CDR3 reads CATSRDKRGGLTDTQYF. DNA of the CDR3: TGTGCCACCAGCAGGGACAAGCGGGGGGGATTGACAGATACGCAGTATTTT.

The table lists this clone with a few counts. The chain has TRBV19 and TRBJ1-5; D is possibly TRBD1 (5 bases). V lost 7 bases and J lost 2, with 12 bases in between. Per germline, CDR1 LNHDA and CDR2 SQIVND (reference sequence). There are 14 residues in the CDR3. The CDR3, as DNA: TGTGCCAGTAAAGCGCAGGGCCGCAATCAGCCCCAGCATTTT. This gives the protein CASKAQGRNQPQHF. Complete variable domain (other parts from reference TRBV19 and TRBJ1-5): DGGITQSPKYLFRKEGQNVTLSCEQNLNHDAMYWYRQDPGQGLRLIYYSQIVNDFQKGDIAEGYSVSREKKESFPLTVTSAQKNPTAFYLCASKAQGRNQPQHFGDGTRLSIL.

This clone has just one count. This chain links TRBV7-8 with TRBJ2-5; no clear D. The CDR3 totals 14 residues. V was trimmed by 5 bases and J by 4 bases, leaving 14 bases between them. The germline V gene has CDR1 SGHVS and CDR2 FQNEAQ. The CDR3 protein is CASSLRQDRETQYF. CDR3 in DNA: TGTGCCAGCAGCCTGAGACAAGATCGAGAGACCCAGTACTTC.

V gene TRBV30 combines with J gene TRBJ2-5; no clear D gene. The CDR3 length is 12 residues. The V and J ends lost 0 bases and 5 bases respectively, with 7 bases between them. Germline CDR1 and CDR2: GTSNPN and SVGIG (reference sequence). CDR3 coding DNA: TGTGCCTGGAGTGTAAGTCAGGAGACCCAGTACTTC. Protein: CAWSVSQETQYF.

V gene TRBV30 combines with J gene TRBJ2-3, with 9 bases lining up with TRBD2. Germline-derived CDR1 and CDR2 are GTSNPN and SVGIG (reference sequence). The CDR3 consists of 16 residues. Germline trimming cut 0 bases from V and 5 bases from J; bases unmatched to any gene: 9. In DNA form, the CDR3 reads TGTGCCTGGAGTGTAAGCTGGCGGGGGGGCCAAGATACGCAGTATTTT. Amino acid sequence: CAWSVSWRGGQDTQYF.

This sequence joins TRBV7-2 and TRBJ2-1; 8 nucleotides line up with TRBD2. Trimming took 1 base from V and 15 from J; bases not matched to a gene: 11. CDR1 is SGHTA, CDR2 FQGNSA, per germline. This CDR3 has 14 amino acids. CDR3 DNA: TGTGCCAGCAGCTTAGATCTGGCCGGGGGGGCCTTGTTCTTC. Protein product: CASSLDLAGGALFF.

The V call is TRBV27, the J call TRBJ2-1, with unresolved D. CDR3 size: 18 residues. Trimming pared 3 bases from V and 2 bases from J, leaving 20 bases between. The V gene's germline CDR1 is MNHEY and CDR2 SMNVEV (reference sequence). The CDR3 sequence: CASSFLVVPGSPYNEQFF. CDR3 nucleotides: TGTGCCAGCAGTTTTCTGGTAGTACCAGGCTCCCCCTACAATGAGCAGTTCTTC.

This rearrangement joins TRBV27 to TRBJ2-5, with D perhaps matching TRBD2 (6 bases). Germline V lookup: CDR1 MNHEY, CDR2 SMNVEV (reference sequence). V was shortened by 8 bases and J by 5 bases, with 9 bases between the two germline ends. The CDR3 is 11 residues long. The CDR3, as DNA: TGTGCCAGCGGAGGGGTGGAGACCCAGTACTTC. Translation: CASGGVETQYF.

The CDR3 bases are TGTGCCAGCAGCTCCGGACCGGACAGGGACCAGCCCCAGCATTTT. This sequence encodes CASSSGPDRDQPQHF. The chain has TRBV5-4 and TRBJ1-5, with TRBD1 matching 8 bases. CDR3 length equals 15 residues. Trimming took 3 bases from V and 7 from J; bases not matched to a gene: 9. Germline values: CDR1 SGHNT, CDR2 YYREEE (reference sequence).

This rearrangement joins TRBV6-5 to TRBJ1-1; tentative D call: TRBD1 (5 bases). CDR3 size: 15 residues. V lost 2 bases and J lost 4, with 14 bases in between. CDR1 is MNHEY and CDR2 is SVGAGI in the germline V gene. This chain's CDR3 is CASSYAPGRSTEAFF. The CDR3 region has the DNA TGTGCCAGCAGTTACGCCCCAGGGAGGAGCACTGAAGCTTTCTTT.

The chain carries TRBV2 and TRBJ1-6, with 8 positions matching TRBD1. Germline V gene sequence: CDR1 SNHLY, CDR2 FYNNEI. With 5 bases clipped from V and 14 bases from J, the junction kept 2 bases outside the gene matches. CDR3 length equals 11 residues. The CDR3 loop reads CASSSTGALHF. Written as DNA, the CDR3 is TGTGCCAGCAGTTCGACAGGGGCCCTCCACTTT.

This chain joins TRBV4-1 and TRBJ1-1; 9 bases line up with TRBD1. Germline assignment: CDR1 MGHRA and CDR2 YSYEKL. CDR3 length: 17 residues. The V gene end was trimmed by 2 bases and the J gene end by 7 bases; junction bases not matched to a gene: 14. The CDR3 spells CASSQPGQGPARSEAFF. Here the CDR3 DNA reads TGCGCCAGCAGCCAACCTGGACAGGGGCCCGCCCGGAGTGAAGCTTTCTTT.

This clone was found once. The chain recombines TRBV5-1 with TRBJ1-3, with 8 bases matching TRBD1. The germline CDR1 and CDR2 sequences are SGHRS and YFSETQ. With 1 base clipped from V and 2 bases from J, the junction kept 5 bases outside the gene matches. The CDR3 runs to 16 residues. CDR3 loop: CASSLQTGAPGNTIYF. The CDR3 nucleotides read TGCGCCAGCAGCTTGCAGACAGGGGCGCCTGGAAACACCATATATTTT. Variable domain in full (rest from reference TRBV5-1 and TRBJ1-3): KAGVTQTPRYLIKTRGQQVTLSCSPISGHRSVSWYQQTPGQGLQFLFEYFSETQRNKGNFPGRFSGRQFSNSRSEMNVSTLELGDSALYLCASSLQTGAPGNTIYFGEGSWLTVV.

The rearrangement uses TRBV10-2 and TRBJ2-1, with D unresolved. The CDR3 loop spans 14 amino acids. The V end was cut by 9 bases, the J end by 5 bases, with 17 bases between. Germline V gene sequence: CDR1 WSHSY, CDR2 SAAADI. The chain's CDR3 is CASSSLNTDNEQFF. CDR3 coding DNA: TGCGCCAGTTCGTCATTAAACACCGACAATGAGCAGTTCTTC.

The CDR3 DNA follows: TGTGCCAGCAGTTTTAATGCAGGGGGCCATCAGCCCCAGCATTTT. Its translation: CASSFNAGGHQPQHF. The chain carries TRBV27 and TRBJ1-5; 8 bases agree with TRBD1. The V gene end was trimmed by 3 bases and the J gene end by 5 bases; junction bases not matched to a gene: 6. This CDR3 has 15 amino acids. CDR1 and CDR2 from the germline V gene are MNHEY and SMNVEV (reference sequence).

The V and J genes are TRBV2 and TRBJ1-5, with D perhaps TRBD1 (5 bases). V shed 4 bases and J shed 6 bases, with 31 bases lying between them. Germline values: CDR1 SNHLY, CDR2 FYNNEI. This CDR3 has 20 amino acids. This CDR3 reads CASSALPGRPREVTGQPQHF. The CDR3 bases are TGTGCCAGCAGTGCACTACCCGGGAGGCCCAGGGAGGTAACGGGTCAGCCCCAGCATTTT.

The CDR3 spells CASSTGTGLLETQYF. CDR3 DNA sequence: TGTGCCAGTAGTACCGGGACAGGCCTTCTCGAGACCCAGTACTTC. The chain employs TRBV19 and TRBJ2-5; 8 bases fit TRBD1. CDR1 and CDR2 from the germline V gene are LNHDA and SQIVND (reference sequence). Germline trimming cut 4 bases from V and 5 bases from J; bases unmatched to any gene: 9. The CDR3 has 15 amino acids.

The chain couples TRBV5-4 to TRBJ2-7; D ambiguous. Germline CDR1 SGHNT, CDR2 YYREEE (reference sequence). V lost 4 bases, J lost 3 bases, and 17 bases lay in between. The CDR3 totals 15 residues. The CDR3, as DNA: TGTGCCAGCAGCCGTCCGACCGGGTCATACTACGAGCAGTACTTC. Translating it yields CASSRPTGSYYEQYF. Full variable domain (remainder filled in from reference TRBV5-4 and TRBJ2-7): ETGVTQSPTHLIKTRGQQVTLRCSSQSGHNTVSWYQQALGQGPQFIFQYYREEENGRGNFPPRFSGLQFPNYSSELNVNALELDDSALYLCASSRPTGSYYEQYFGPGTRLTVT.

The chain uses TRBV19 and TRBJ2-5, with D maybe TRBD1 (5 bases). The germline V gene has CDR1 LNHDA and CDR2 SQIVND (reference sequence). V lost 1 base, J lost 3 bases, and 15 bases lay in between. The CDR3 is 16 residues long. DNA of the CDR3: TGTGCCAGTAGTATAGCGTCCGGCCTAGGGGAAGAGACCCAGTACTTC. Its translation: CASSIASGLGEETQYF.

This chain connects TRBV6-6 to TRBJ1-2; 8 bases are a match to TRBD1. Germline loops: CDR1 MNHNY, CDR2 SVGAGI (reference sequence). This CDR3 contains 13 residues. Unmatched junction bases numbered 4, after V lost 4 bases and J lost 6 bases. CDR3 in DNA: TGTGCCAGCAGTTCCCAGGGGGCGGATGGCTACACCTTC. The encoded protein is CASSSQGADGYTF.

This chain connects TRBV7-2 to TRBJ2-5, with 11 bases matching TRBD2. V dropped 5 bases and J dropped 2; count of bases not matched to a gene: 10. The germline V gene encodes CDR1 SGHTA and CDR2 FQGNSA. There are 17 residues in the CDR3. CDR3 DNA sequence: TGTGCCAGCAGCACCCGTAGCGGGGGGGCGGGGCAAGAGACCCAGTACTTC. It encodes CASSTRSGGAGQETQYF. The full variable domain, completed using reference TRBV7-2 and TRBJ2-5, is GAGVSQSPSNKVTEKGKDVELRCDPISGHTALYWYRQSLGQGLEFLIYFQGNSAPDKSGLPSDRFSAERTGGSVSTLTIQRTQQEDSAVYLCASSTRSGGAGQETQYFGPGTRLLVL.